This record covers a single TCR beta chain. Its antigen target is currently unknown. The sample holds no much larger clone one base away, and base qualities are not on file. Libraries were constructed by 5' RACE. Sequencing was carried out with an Illumina HiSeq 2500. The second PCR ran for roughly 7 to 12 cycles and used a J-beta primer mix along with a sample-barcoded 5' primer. Each TCR beta cDNA molecule received a unique molecular identifier from a template-switch 5' adaptor carrying 12 random nucleotides. Each sample yielded at least 3 million CDR3-containing paired-end reads. First-strand cDNA was synthesized from all RNA with the Mint cDNA synthesis kit, primed by a TRBC-specific oligonucleotide. All cDNA was treated with uracil-DNA glycosylase and then went through a first 18-cycle PCR with the universal primers M1SS and BC2_uni_R. Per the original workflow: For normalization, 1 million high-quality reads were randomly selected from each sample, with every read carrying a distinct molecular identifier. Instead of being binned into consensus sequences, reads that shared molecular identifiers were thrown out. MiTCR, run with a Q25 quality threshold and the strictest error-elimination algorithm, handled CDR3 identification, clonotype clustering and error correction. Lower-bound total TCR beta diversity was estimated with a nonparametric unseen species model using Euler transformation. TCRdb reworked the public reads: Q25 trimming with fastp, MiXCR clone assembly, productive beta chains retained. Under each unique CDR3 protein, matching rows form one entry showing the most common genes and DNA. The authors' filters were not applied to this entry. Here the sample has 1.5 million to 2 million distinct CDR3 sequences; roughly 30% occur a single time. The ten largest account for 11% of the sample.

This entry comes from a study of blood T cells in healthy people across ages (dated by TCRdb to 2014 to 2015). Turning to the overall study: Template switching captured roughly one uniquely barcoded TCR beta cDNA molecule per two T cells in model experiments. Using deep sequencing normalized with unique cDNA molecular identifiers, the study measured how TCR beta repertoire diversity changes with age. The donors were split into four age groups: young (average roughly 15 years), middle-aged (39), aged (about 56) and long-lived (82). Donors of different ages were randomly distributed across sequencing lanes to avoid experimental bias. The study analyzed two additional independent replicas of 1 million unique cDNA reads from the same blood draw for two donors, one aged 18 to 30 and one aged 80 or older.

The 35 to 40 donors, aged about 6 to 100 years, were systemically healthy Caucasian individuals from Russia. Each donor gave approximately 10 milliliters of peripheral blood, collected into EDTA-treated Vacutainer tubes. Ficoll-Paque density-gradient centrifugation was used to isolate PBMCs, with at least 7 million obtained per sample. Trizol reagent was used to extract total RNA from the PBMCs, yielding at least 6 micrograms per sample. For every donor, an aliquot of PBMCs went through flow cytometry to measure the percentages of naive CD45RAhigh/CD27high T cells. Sequences KGHDR (CDR1) and SFDVKD (CDR2) are obtained from the germline V gene. Counted from cysteine to phenylalanine, this CDR3 has 15 amino acids. Just the 45-base CDR3 DNA is kept, in frame starting at base 1. The V end gives up 4 bases and the J end 4 bases, leaving 5 bases in the junction not matched to a gene. Overall results and qualifications from the work: Conclusive comparison of naive and antigen-experienced compartments was prevented by the profiling of bulk unsorted PBMCs. A strong correlation was found between observed TCR beta diversity and the percentage of naive T cells measured by flow cytometry. As age increased, observed TCR beta diversity per million T cells dropped in a roughly linear way, and a significant reduction was already evident by age 40. Total diversity estimates from one million sequenced T cells were considered lower bounds and underestimates. Compared with the aged group, more naive CD4+ T cells, fewer expanded clones and increased TCR diversity were shown by the long-lived group, suggesting age selection. Because donor CMV infection status was unknown, age-related changes in expanded clonotypes were potentially confounded.

The chain employs TRBV24-1 and TRBJ2-5; TRBD2 aligns with 10 central bases. The receptor comes from a woman aged 25 to 39 in good health. The sequenced sample was blood. For the CDR3, the sequence is CATSELAGGLETQYF. The nucleotides are TGTGCCACCAGTGAGTTAGCGGGAGGATTAGAGACCCAGTACTTC.